A single sample is the source of the 2 T cell receptor beta chains below, sequenced in a study of CD8 T cells in ankylosing spondylitis. MiXCR, applied by TCRdb to the 5' RACE reads, yields one record per CDR3 protein. In the table there are about 240,000 distinct CDR3 sequences, about 10% of which are singletons. Sequencing was done on a sample of blood, either unsorted or a sorted T cell fraction (not recorded which). These receptors came from a male donor with ankylosing spondylitis or in good health (not recorded which).

At least ten counts were recorded for this clonotype. V usage is TRBV29-1 and J usage is TRBJ1-1; D possibly corresponds to TRBD1 (5 bases). Germline V gene lookup returns CDR1 SQVTM and CDR2 ANQGSEA. The CDR3 is made up of 13 amino acids. V lost 4 bases and J 2 bases, leaving 11 bases between the germline ends. The CDR3 loop reads CSVAGDRNTEAFF. DNA of the CDR3: TGCAGCGTTGCGGGGGACCGAAACACTGAAGCTTTCTTT.

This clonotype has a count of ten or more. The rearrangement joins TRBV7-9 to TRBJ1-2; unclear D gene. The ends were cut back, 4 bases at V and 8 bases at J, with 11 bases in the middle. Germline assignment: CDR1 SEHNR and CDR2 FQNEAQ (reference sequence). The CDR3 consists of 12 residues. This CDR3 reads CASSSQPWGYTF. CDR3 coding DNA: TGTGCCAGCAGCTCCCAACCTTGGGGCTACACCTTC.